These T cell receptor beta chains were read from a single sample in a study of response to subunit inactivated influenza vaccine. One entry per CDR3 protein results from TCRdb running MiXCR on the RT-PCR reads. The sample includes hundreds of thousands of distinct CDR3 sequences, approximately 15% seen only once; the top ten take 3%. The sample was CD4+ T cells sorted from PBMCs, taken around 25 months after vaccination. These receptors came from a man aged 50-75 years who received an inactivated influenza vaccine. Both conserved end residues are part of each CDR3. The D gene is left open where the match is weak. Clone size is not always given. Where it is, it says once, few, many or a class for expanded clones.

TGTGCCATCAAAATCGGGGGCGCCTTCTACGAGCAGTACTTC	CAIKIGGAFYEQYF	few	TRBJ2-7	TRBV19	14	-
TGCGCCAGCAGCCACCTTCTCGGGGGAGATACGCAGTATTTT	CASSHLLGGDTQYF	-	TRBJ2-3	TRBV4-1	14	-
TGCGCCAGCAGCCAGCAGTTAGGGACTAGCGGGGCCGCCTACGAGCAGTACTTC	CASSQQLGTSGAAYEQYF	many	TRBJ2-7	TRBV4-3	18	TRBD2
TGTGCCATCAGTGAGTCGGGCGGGAGTATCTTGGGGACCCAGTACTTC	CAISESGGSILGTQYF	-	TRBJ2-5	TRBV10-3	16	TRBD2
TGTGCCAGCAGCGCTGGGACCCTCTCCTACAATGAGCAGTTCTTC	CASSAGTLSYNEQFF	many	TRBJ2-1	TRBV9	15	-
TGTGCACGCCGGGATAGCGGGACCTACTCTGGGGCCAACGTCCTGACTTTC	CARRDSGTYSGANVLTF	once	TRBJ2-6	TRBV30	17	TRBD2
TGCAGCGTTGAAGTCAGGACAAACACCATATATTTT	CSVEVRTNTIYF	many	TRBJ1-3	TRBV29-1	12	-
TGTGCCAGCAGTCCTCGGGACAGGGGCTCTGGAAACACCATATATTTT	CASSPRDRGSGNTIYF	many	TRBJ1-3	TRBV12-3/TRBV12-4	16	TRBD1
TGTGCCAGCAGCTTAAGGAGACAGGGCACAGATACGCAGTATTTT	CASSLRRQGTDTQYF	few	TRBJ2-3	TRBV7-2	15	-
TGCAGTGCTCACCACAGGGGGGGAGGGTACGAGCAGTACTTC	CSAHHRGGGYEQYF	-	TRBJ2-7	TRBV20-1	14	-
TGCGCCAGCAGCCCGGCGGGGGGGGCCAACGTCCTGACTTTC	CASSPAGGANVLTF	-	TRBJ2-6	TRBV5-1	14	-
TGCGCCAGCAGCTTGGAGCCGGGTTTAGCCTACAATGAGCAGTTCTTC	CASSLEPGLAYNEQFF	few	TRBJ2-1	TRBV5-1	16	-
TGTGCCAGCAGACCGACAGGGGAGCATTCACCCCTCCACTTT	CASRPTGEHSPLHF	few	TRBJ1-6	TRBV7-9	14	TRBD1
TGCAGTGCTAGTAAAGGGACAGGGTTAAACATTCAGTACTTC	CSASKGTGLNIQYF	-	TRBJ2-4	TRBV20-1	14	TRBD1
TGTGCCAGCTCACCACCTTACCTCGTGGCTATGAACACTGAAGCTTTCTTT	CASSPPYLVAMNTEAFF	-	TRBJ1-1	TRBV18	17	-
TGTGCCAGCAGCTTAGGGGCCGCCAGCCGGGAGCTGTTTTTT	CASSLGAASRELFF	few	TRBJ2-2	TRBV11-3	14	-
TGCAGTGCTAGAGGAGAGGGGGCAGGGTCCACAGATACGCAGTATTTT	CSARGEGAGSTDTQYF	-	TRBJ2-3	TRBV20-1	16	TRBD1
TGTGCCAGCGGACCCCGAGCGGGAGTTTGGACAGATACGCAGTATTTT	CASGPRAGVWTDTQYF	-	TRBJ2-3	TRBV11-2	16	TRBD2
TGCAGCGTGGGAAGGGACAGGGTAACCTACAATGAGCAGTTCTTC	CSVGRDRVTYNEQFF	few	TRBJ2-1	TRBV29-1	15	TRBD1
TGTGCCAGCAGCCCAGGACCAACCGGGGAGCTGTTTTTT	CASSPGPTGELFF	many	TRBJ2-2	TRBV6-2/TRBV6-3	13	-
TGTGCCAGCAGCTTCACACAGGGAATCAATGAGCAGTTCTTC	CASSFTQGINEQFF	few	TRBJ2-1	TRBV11-2	14	-
TGTGCCTGGAGTGCGGGGGGCAAATTGGATGAGCAGTTCTTC	CAWSAGGKLDEQFF	many	TRBJ2-1	TRBV30	14	-
TGTGCCAGCAGTCCTACCACGTACAGGGACGAGCAGTACTTC	CASSPTTYRDEQYF	once	TRBJ2-7	TRBV6-2/TRBV6-3	14	-
TGCAGTGCTAGAGATTACCGGCTTAGCACAGATACGCAGTATTTT	CSARDYRLSTDTQYF	-	TRBJ2-3	TRBV20-1	15	-
TGCAGCGTTGTTGGGGAGAGGGAGACAGATACGCAGTATTTT	CSVVGERETDTQYF	-	TRBJ2-3	TRBV29-1	14	-
TGCAGTGCCCTGGGACTCCCCCAAGAGACCCAGTACTTC	CSALGLPQETQYF	few	TRBJ2-5	TRBV20-1	13	-
TGTGCCAGCAGCTTCGGCCCGAGGGGCACTGAAGCTTTCTTT	CASSFGPRGTEAFF	few	TRBJ1-1	TRBV11-2	14	-
TGCGCCAGCAGCTTGGTACGCCCGGGACAGGGATCCTACGAGCAGTACTTC	CASSLVRPGQGSYEQYF	few	TRBJ2-7	TRBV5-1	17	TRBD1
TGCAGTGCAGCTCCGCGGGGGCAAGAGACCCAGTACTTC	CSAAPRGQETQYF	-	TRBJ2-5	TRBV20-1	13	TRBD2
TGTGCCAGCAGCAAGAGGTTAGCGGGAGAGTTTTTATCGAACACCGGGGAGCTGTTTTTT	CASSKRLAGEFLSNTGELFF	few	TRBJ2-2	TRBV7-6	20	TRBD2
TGTGCCAGCAGGGGGAGACGCCAAACTAATGAAAAACTGTTTTTT	CASRGRRQTNEKLFF	few	TRBJ1-4	TRBV27	15	-
TGCAGTGCTAGTGAGACGGGAGTAGATACGCAGTATTTT	CSASETGVDTQYF	-	TRBJ2-3	TRBV20-1	13	-
TGTGCCAGCAGCCAAGGGGGGCCAGGAAACACCATATATTTT	CASSQGGPGNTIYF	-	TRBJ1-3	TRBV3-1	14	-
TGTGCCAGCAGCCCCCGGGATAGAGGGGTTTTCGGGACAGATACGCAGTATTTT	CASSPRDRGVFGTDTQYF	-	TRBJ2-3	TRBV9	18	-
TGTGCCAGCACCCGACAGGGTATCACTGAAGCTTTCTTT	CASTRQGITEAFF	once	TRBJ1-1	TRBV28	13	TRBD1
TGTGCCACCAGCCTCCCTATCGCTGAAGCTTTCTTT	CATSLPIAEAFF	few	TRBJ1-1	TRBV15	12	-
TGTGCCATCAGTCAGGGACAGTTATATGGCTACACCTTC	CAISQGQLYGYTF	few	TRBJ1-2	TRBV10-3	13	TRBD1
TGTGCCAGCAGCCAAACAGGGGGCACCAATCAGCCCCAGCATTTT	CASSQTGGTNQPQHF	-	TRBJ1-5	TRBV9	15	TRBD1
TGTGCCAGCCTTAATGGGGGCGCCTATGGCTACACCTTC	CASLNGGAYGYTF	-	TRBJ1-2	TRBV5-6	13	-
TGCGCCAGCAGCCTAGGGTTTCCGGGGGCGGCCGGGGAGCTGTTTTTT	CASSLGFPGAAGELFF	-	TRBJ2-2	TRBV4-1	16	-
TGTGCCAGCAGCCCCTCCGTGCTGAGGGTATTGAACACTGAAGCTTTCTTT	CASSPSVLRVLNTEAFF	many	TRBJ1-1	TRBV3-1	17	-
TGTGCCAGCAGCCCCGGGGCCGAGGCCACGAATGAGCAGTTCTTC	CASSPGAEATNEQFF	-	TRBJ2-1	TRBV11-3	15	-
TGTGCCAGCAGATTGCAGGAGAACACCGGGGAGCTGTTTTTT	CASRLQENTGELFF	many	TRBJ2-2	TRBV12-3/TRBV12-4	14	-
TGTGCCAGCAGCTCCCGGGACAACCAGAACACAGATACGCAGTATTTT	CASSSRDNQNTDTQYF	few	TRBJ2-3	TRBV7-2	16	-
TGTGCCAGCAGACGGACAGGGGGACTCACCGGGGAGCTGTTTTTT	CASRRTGGLTGELFF	-	TRBJ2-2	TRBV6-2/TRBV6-3	15	TRBD1
TGTGCCAGCAGCCGAAATAGGGATACGCAGTATTTT	CASSRNRDTQYF	many	TRBJ2-3	TRBV11-1	12	-
TGTGCCAGCAGCGTAGAAGACCCGGGCCTCCCCGATGGCTACACCTTC	CASSVEDPGLPDGYTF	many	TRBJ1-2	TRBV7-8	16	-
TGTGCCAGCAACCCTCACGGGGACAACTATGGCTACACCTTC	CASNPHGDNYGYTF	many	TRBJ1-2	TRBV25-1	14	-
TGTGCCAGCAGCCCAACTGGGGCTAATGAAAAACTGTTTTTT	CASSPTGANEKLFF	-	TRBJ1-4	TRBV12-3/TRBV12-4	14	-